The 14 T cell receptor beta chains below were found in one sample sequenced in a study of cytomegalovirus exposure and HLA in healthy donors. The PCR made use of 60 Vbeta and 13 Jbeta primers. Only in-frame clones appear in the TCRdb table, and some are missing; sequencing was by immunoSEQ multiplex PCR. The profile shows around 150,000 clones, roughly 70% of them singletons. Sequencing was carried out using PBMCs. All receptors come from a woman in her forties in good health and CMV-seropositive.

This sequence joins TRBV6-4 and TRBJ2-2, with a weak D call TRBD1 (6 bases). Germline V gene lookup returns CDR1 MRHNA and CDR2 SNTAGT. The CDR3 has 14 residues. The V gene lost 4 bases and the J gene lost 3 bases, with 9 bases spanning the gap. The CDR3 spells CASSVQGHTGELFF. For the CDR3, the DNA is TGTGCCAGCAGTGTACAGGGCCACACCGGGGAGCTGTTTTTT.

CDR3 coding DNA: TGCAGTGCTTATAACGAGCAGTACTTC. It encodes CSAYNEQYF. The chain recombines TRBV20-1 with TRBJ2-7; D uncertain. Germline V CDR1 and CDR2: DFQATT, SNEGSKA (reference sequence). The CDR3 runs 9 residues. Trimming took 5 bases from V and 5 from J, leaving 4 bases between them.

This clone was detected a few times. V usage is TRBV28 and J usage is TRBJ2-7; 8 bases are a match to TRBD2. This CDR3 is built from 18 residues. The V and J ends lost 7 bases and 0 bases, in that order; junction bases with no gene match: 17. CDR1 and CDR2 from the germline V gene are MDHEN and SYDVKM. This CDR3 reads CASTPTGGDPPYSYEQYF. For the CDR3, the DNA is TGTGCCAGCACACCCACGGGGGGGGACCCGCCTTACTCCTACGAGCAGTACTTC.

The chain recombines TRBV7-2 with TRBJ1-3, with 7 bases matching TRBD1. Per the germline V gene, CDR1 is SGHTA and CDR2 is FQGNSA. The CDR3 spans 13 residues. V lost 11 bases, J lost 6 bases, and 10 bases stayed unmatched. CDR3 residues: CASGQNTVNTIYF. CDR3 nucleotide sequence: TGTGCCTCGGGACAGAACACTGTAAACACCATATATTTT.

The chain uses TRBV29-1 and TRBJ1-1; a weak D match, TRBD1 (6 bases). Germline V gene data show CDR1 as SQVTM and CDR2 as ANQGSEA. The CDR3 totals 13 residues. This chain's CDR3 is CNGWTAMNTEAFF. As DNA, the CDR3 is TGCAACGGCTGGACAGCCATGAACACTGAAGCTTTCTTT.

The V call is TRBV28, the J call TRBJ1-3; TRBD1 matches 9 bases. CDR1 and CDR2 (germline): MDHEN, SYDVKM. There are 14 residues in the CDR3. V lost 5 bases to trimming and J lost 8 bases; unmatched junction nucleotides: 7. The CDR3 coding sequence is TGTGCCAGCAGTGGACCGGACAGGGGAGACACCATATATTTT. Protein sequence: CASSGPDRGDTIYF.

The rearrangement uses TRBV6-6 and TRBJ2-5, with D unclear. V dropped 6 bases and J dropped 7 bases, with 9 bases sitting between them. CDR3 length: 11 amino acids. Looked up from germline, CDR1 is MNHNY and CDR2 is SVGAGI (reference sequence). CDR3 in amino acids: CASSNPGTQYF. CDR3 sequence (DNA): TGTGCCAGCAGCAACCCGGGGACCCAGTACTTC.

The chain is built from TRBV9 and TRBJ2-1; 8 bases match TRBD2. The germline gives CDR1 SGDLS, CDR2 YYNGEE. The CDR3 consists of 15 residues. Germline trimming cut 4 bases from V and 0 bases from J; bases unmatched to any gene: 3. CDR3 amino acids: CASSSGGISYNEQFF. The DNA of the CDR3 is TGTGCCAGCAGCTCGGGGGGGATCTCCTACAATGAGCAGTTCTTC.

The CDR3 region is CASGHGILNEQYF. CDR3 sequence (DNA): TGTGCCAGCGGGCACGGGATATTGAACGAGCAGTACTTC. The chain employs TRBV27 and TRBJ2-7; D possibly corresponds to TRBD2 (5 bases). This CDR3 is built from 13 residues. From germline, CDR1 is MNHEY and CDR2 SMNVEV (reference sequence). Trimming cost V 8 bases and J 5 bases, with 16 bases left between them.

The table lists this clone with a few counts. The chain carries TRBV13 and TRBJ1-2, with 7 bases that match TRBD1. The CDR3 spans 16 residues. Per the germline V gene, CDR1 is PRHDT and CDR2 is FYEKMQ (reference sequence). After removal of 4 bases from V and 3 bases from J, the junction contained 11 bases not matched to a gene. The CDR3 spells CASSSSGTVRYYGYTF. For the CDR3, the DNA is TGTGCCAGCAGCTCCAGTGGGACAGTACGATACTATGGCTACACCTTC.

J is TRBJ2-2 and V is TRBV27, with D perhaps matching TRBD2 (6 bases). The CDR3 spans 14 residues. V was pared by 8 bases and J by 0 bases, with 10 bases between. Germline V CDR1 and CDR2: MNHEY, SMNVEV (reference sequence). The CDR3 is CASSGTANTGELFF. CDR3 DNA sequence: TGTGCCAGCTCAGGGACTGCGAACACCGGGGAGCTGTTTTTT.

The CDR3 loop is CASSFNGETQYF. DNA of the CDR3: TGTGCCAGCAGTTTCAACGGAGAGACCCAGTACTTC. This chain links TRBV28 with TRBJ2-5, with no clear D. There are 12 residues in the CDR3. Germline lookup yields CDR1 MDHEN and CDR2 SYDVKM. V was clipped by 3 bases and J by 4 bases, with 6 bases between them.

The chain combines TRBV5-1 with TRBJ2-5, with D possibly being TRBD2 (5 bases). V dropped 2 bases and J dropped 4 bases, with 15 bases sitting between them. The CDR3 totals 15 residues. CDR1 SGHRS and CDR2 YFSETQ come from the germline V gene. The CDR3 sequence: CASSFQRLSGETQYF. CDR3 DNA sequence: TGCGCCAGCAGCTTCCAACGACTATCAGGAGAGACCCAGTACTTC.

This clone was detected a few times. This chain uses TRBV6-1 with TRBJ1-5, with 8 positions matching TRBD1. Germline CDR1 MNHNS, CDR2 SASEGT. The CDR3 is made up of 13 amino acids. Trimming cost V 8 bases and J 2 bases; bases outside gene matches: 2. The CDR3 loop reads CASVGQGNQPQHF. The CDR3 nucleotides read TGTGCCAGCGTGGGACAGGGCAATCAGCCCCAGCATTTT.